This entry lists 20 T cell receptor beta chains sequenced from one sample in a study of CD8 T cells in Susac syndrome (dated by TCRdb to between 2018 and 2020). The library was prepared using the immunoSEQ multiplex PCR assay. RNA was extracted using the RNeasy kit, and about 0.5 to 1 microgram was reverse transcribed with random hexamers. TCRdb took the public reads, trimmed them with fastp at Q25, ran MiXCR for clone calling and kept in-frame beta chains. Each record represents a unique CDR3 protein, reported with the most common genes and DNA among its rows. The sample includes around 130,000 distinct CDR3 sequences, with 94% observed a single time. The ten top clones hold 0.098% of the sample. The specimen was CD4+ T cells from PBMCs. These receptors were obtained from a human donor in good health.

The V gene is TRBV12-3 or TRBV12-4, the J gene TRBJ2-6; 10 positions match TRBD2. Losses at the gene ends were 7 bases for V and 2 bases for J; bases not matched to a gene: 5. This CDR3 is 16 amino acids long. CDR3 nucleotides: TGTGCCAGCACCTCTAGCGGGAGTACTGGGGCCAACGTCCTGACTTTC. This translates into CASTSSGSTGANVLTF.

The V gene is TRBV9, the J gene TRBJ1-1; TRBD1 matches 9 bases. Germline V gives CDR1 SGDLS, CDR2 YYNGEE. The CDR3 covers 17 residues. The trim removed 4 bases at V and 1 base at J, leaving 11 bases unmatched. The DNA of the CDR3 is TGTGCCAGCAGCCCCCGGGACAGGGCCTTTACGAACACTGAAGCTTTCTTT. Residues: CASSPRDRAFTNTEAFF.

V and J are TRBV2 and TRBJ1-1; TRBD1 matches at 11 bases. This CDR3 spans 14 amino acids. The V gene end was trimmed by 6 bases and the J gene end by 4 bases; junction bases not matched to a gene: 4. Germline CDR1 is SNHLY and CDR2 is FYNNEI. The CDR3 nucleotides are TGTGCCAGCAGAGCGGGACAGGGGGTCACTGAAGCTTTCTTT. It yields the protein CASRAGQGVTEAFF.

A note on this clonotype: Germline is not matched at one junction end, which may reflect a read error. The rearrangement links TRBV5-1 to TRBJ1-2; TRBD1 matches at 7 bases. Germline V lookup: CDR1 SGHRS, CDR2 YFSETQ. The CDR3 is 13 residues long. The DNA of the CDR3 is TGTGCCAGCTCACCAGACAGGGCAGGTGGCTACACCTTC. Protein product: CASSPDRAGGYTF.

The table lists this clonotype with a few counts. The chain links TRBV4-1 to TRBJ2-1; TRBD2 matches 10 bases. V was clipped by 2 bases and J by 10 bases; unmatched bases: 11. The CDR3 is 16 amino acids. CDR1 and CDR2 (germline): MGHRA, YSYEKL. CDR3 sequence: CASSQHLAGVSKEQFF. The CDR3 DNA follows: TGCGCCAGCAGCCAACACCTAGCGGGAGTTTCTAAGGAGCAGTTCTTC.

This clonotype has more than one count but fewer than ten. The chain has TRBV20-1 and TRBJ2-7, with D perhaps given as TRBD1 or TRBD2 (5 bases each). Trimming stripped 5 bases from V and 4 bases from J, with 15 bases between. This CDR3 is 13 amino acids long. Germline CDR1 is DFQATT and CDR2 is SNEGSKA (reference sequence). The CDR3 here is CSARPTGLYEQYF. DNA for the CDR3: TGCAGTGCTCGACCCACAGGACTTTACGAGCAGTACTTC.

The chain uses TRBV18 and TRBJ2-5; perhaps TRBD2 as D (5 bases). The length of the CDR3 is 13 residues. The V gene's germline CDR1 is KGHSH and CDR2 LQKENI. The germline V and J ends were trimmed by 7 bases and 5 bases, with 14 bases remaining between them. CDR3 in amino acids: CASLRSGRETQYF. DNA for the CDR3: TGTGCCAGCTTAAGAAGCGGACGGGAGACCCAGTACTTC.

The chain couples TRBV20-1 to TRBJ2-7; 11 nucleotides align to TRBD2. Germline lookup yields CDR1 DFQATT and CDR2 SNEGSKA (reference sequence). V lost 0 bases, J lost 6 bases, and 10 bases stayed unmatched. The CDR3 covers 16 residues. CDR3 sequence: CSARDHPWTSGFEQYF. In DNA form, the CDR3 reads TGCAGTGCTAGAGATCATCCCTGGACTAGCGGGTTCGAGCAGTACTTC.

This clonotype was seen more than once but under ten times. V gene TRBV27 combines with J gene TRBJ2-6, with D uncertain. The CDR3 contains 14 residues. The germline V gene encodes CDR1 MNHEY and CDR2 SMNVEV (reference sequence). V lost 5 bases, J lost 0 bases, and 5 bases lay in between. Here the CDR3 DNA reads TGTGCCAGCAGTCCTCGCTCTGGGGCCAACGTCCTGACTTTC. This encodes CASSPRSGANVLTF. Drawing the rest from reference TRBV27 and TRBJ2-6, the complete variable domain is EAQVTQNPRYLITVTGKKLTVTCSQNMNHEYMSWYRQDPGLGLRQIYYSMNVEVTDKGDVPEGYKVSRKEKRNFPLILESPSPNQTSLYFCASSPRSGANVLTFGAGSRLTVL.

The CDR3 sequence is CASSAWRGGETQYF. For the CDR3, the DNA is TGTGCCAGCAGCGCCTGGCGGGGAGGAGAGACCCAGTACTTC. V and J are TRBV7-2 and TRBJ2-5; TRBD2 might be the D (6 bases). The CDR3 extends over 14 amino acids. Germline CDR1 is SGHTA and CDR2 is FQGNSA. Deletions cut 5 bases from V and 4 bases from J, with 14 bases between.

This chain uses TRBV29-1 with TRBJ2-5; D not certain. V was pared by 3 bases and J by 1 base, with 9 bases between. The germline V gene has CDR1 SQVTM and CDR2 ANQGSEA. There are 13 residues in the CDR3. Here the CDR3 reads CSVDLGSQETQYF. The CDR3 DNA sequence: TGCAGCGTTGATCTGGGCAGCCAAGAGACCCAGTACTTC.

This CDR3 is CASSLAGSGNTGELFF. In DNA, the CDR3 is TGTGCCAGCAGCTTGGCGGGTAGCGGGAACACCGGGGAGCTGTTTTTT. The chain combines TRBV5-4 with TRBJ2-2; tentative D call: TRBD2 (6 bases). The germline V gene has CDR1 SGHNT and CDR2 YYREEE (reference sequence). The germline V and J ends were trimmed by 0 bases and 1 base, with 10 bases remaining between them. CDR3 size: 16 residues.

This chain links TRBV12-3 or TRBV12-4 with TRBJ1-5; no reliable D call. CDR3 size: 15 residues. Trimming pared 4 bases from V and 0 bases from J, leaving 10 bases between. This chain's CDR3 is CASSSADYSNQPQHF. The DNA of the CDR3 is TGTGCCAGCAGTTCGGCCGACTATAGCAATCAGCCCCAGCATTTT.

V gene TRBV18 combines with J gene TRBJ2-7, with D uncertain. The CDR3 has 13 residues. Germline CDR1 is KGHSH and CDR2 is LQKENI. V dropped 6 bases and J dropped 3 bases, with 12 bases sitting between them. The CDR3 protein is CASSPDGNYEQYF. CDR3 nucleotide sequence: TGTGCCAGCTCTCCGGACGGCAACTACGAGCAGTACTTC.

The chain has TRBV6-2 or TRBV6-3 and TRBJ2-1, with D possibly being TRBD1 (6 bases). V was shortened by 7 bases and J by 9 bases, with 10 bases between the two germline ends. The CDR3 extends over 11 amino acids. Germline V gives CDR1 MNHEY, CDR2 SVGEGT. CDR3 sequence reads: CASTQGSEQFF. The CDR3, as DNA: TGTGCCAGCACACAGGGATCTGAGCAGTTCTTC.

The chain is built from TRBV4-2 and TRBJ2-1; possibly TRBD2 for D (6 bases). Germline CDR1 and CDR2: LGHNA and YNFKEQ. The CDR3 length is 17 residues. V lost 0 bases, J lost 1 base, and 13 bases lay in between. The CDR3 bases are TGTGCCAGCAGCCAAGAAAGTGCGGGATCGTCCTACAATGAGCAGTTCTTC. Its protein is CASSQESAGSSYNEQFF.

The V gene is TRBV9, the J gene TRBJ2-3; 9 bases agree with TRBD1. The J segment lost 1 base and the V segment lost 0 bases, leaving 6 bases of the junction unmatched. The CDR3 length is 17 residues. Germline assignment: CDR1 SGDLS and CDR2 YYNGEE. The CDR3 coding sequence is TGTGCCAGCAGCGTAGAACAGGGGGCTTTCGGCACAGATACGCAGTATTTT. This encodes CASSVEQGAFGTDTQYF.

This clonotype was seen just once. V gene TRBV2 combines with J gene TRBJ2-4, with D unresolved. This CDR3 spans 14 amino acids. The V end lost 6 bases, the J end lost 0 bases, and 9 bases lay between the germline ends. The germline gives CDR1 SNHLY, CDR2 FYNNEI. CDR3 in DNA: TGTGCCAGCAGACCTACGGTAGCCAAAAACATTCAGTACTTC. This encodes CASRPTVAKNIQYF.

V usage is TRBV27 and J usage is TRBJ1-5, with D unresolved. The CDR3 runs to 14 residues. From germline, CDR1 is MNHEY and CDR2 SMNVEV (reference sequence). Trimming cost V 2 bases and J 9 bases, with 14 bases left between them. CDR3 in amino acids: CASSLVDGLGPQHF. In nucleotides, the CDR3 is TGTGCCAGCAGTTTAGTGGACGGTTTAGGGCCCCAGCATTTT.

CDR3 nucleotide sequence: TGCAGTGCCCTGACTCGGGACAAAAACATTCAGTACTTC. Translating it yields CSALTRDKNIQYF. The chain employs TRBV20-1 and TRBJ2-4; TRBD2 is a possible D gene (5 bases). Trimming left V 6 bases short and J 3 bases short, with 12 bases between. CDR1 and CDR2 from the germline V gene are DFQATT and SNEGSKA (reference sequence). The CDR3 runs to 13 residues.